The clone carrying this T cell receptor (beta chain) was seen ten or more times. What it binds is not known. This entry comes from a study of CD8 T cells in ankylosing spondylitis. General study results and limits: Characteristic of ankylosing spondylitis blood, it appeared, was a TCR beta motif comprising several highly homologous variants.

TCRdb re-derived calls from the 5' RACE reads in MiXCR, one entry per CDR3 protein. This sample has about 160,000 distinct CDR3 sequences, with 15% to 20% found just once. The germline V gene has CDR1 SGHRS and CDR2 YFSETQ. The V gene end was trimmed by 4 bases and the J gene end by 3 bases; junction bases not matched to a gene: 6. This CDR3 has 15 amino acids. The sequencing sample was made of blood, either unsorted or a sorted T cell fraction (not recorded which). The chain joins TRBV5-1 to TRBJ1-2, with TRBD1 matching over 10 bases. The source of this sequence is a male donor with ankylosing spondylitis or in good health (not recorded which). The CDR3 reads CASSEGTGVYYGYTF. CDR3 DNA: TGCGCCAGCAGCGAAGGGACAGGGGTCTACTATGGCTACACCTTC.